Below are 28 T cell receptor beta chains sequenced from a single sample in a study of ipilimumab plus nivolumab after autologous stem cell transplantation. Only in-frame clones appear in the TCRdb table, and some are missing; sequencing was by immunoSEQ multiplex PCR. Among approximately 84,000 clones listed, 75% to 85% were seen once. The sample in question was PBMCs, obtained in a trial of ipilimumab plus nivolumab as post-transplant consolidation. The receptor set was obtained from a male donor with diffuse large B-cell lymphoma.

The rearrangement joins TRBV14 to TRBJ2-5; D might be TRBD2 (6 bases). CDR3 length: 16 residues. In germline, CDR1 is SGHDN, CDR2 FVKESK. V lost 0 bases, J lost 5 bases, and 16 bases lay in between. The CDR3, as DNA: TGTGCCAGCAGCCAAGAACAGTGGCCGGGGGTCGAGACCCAGTACTTC. Translated, it gives CASSQEQWPGVETQYF.

This chain links TRBV5-4 with TRBJ2-1, with 11 bases fitting TRBD2. This CDR3 spans 17 amino acids. Germline trimming cut 2 bases from V and 3 bases from J; bases unmatched to any gene: 7. CDR1 is SGHNT, CDR2 YYREEE, per germline (reference sequence). The CDR3 sequence is CASSFPGLAGGYNEQFF. The CDR3 DNA is TGTGCCAGCAGCTTCCCTGGCCTAGCGGGAGGCTACAATGAGCAGTTCTTC.

A few counts support this clone. This chain links TRBV14 with TRBJ1-1; D is uncertain. Germline lookup yields CDR1 SGHDN and CDR2 FVKESK. The CDR3 is made up of 13 amino acids. V was pared by 4 bases and J by 1 base, with 7 bases between. The CDR3 region has the DNA TGTGCCAGCAGCCTGGTCAAGAACACTGAAGCTTTCTTT. Amino acids: CASSLVKNTEAFF.

CDR3 sequence: CASSLPPYSEQYF. DNA for the CDR3: TGTGCCAGCAGTTTACCGCCTTATAGCGAGCAGTACTTC. V is TRBV27 and J is TRBJ2-7; D not certain. Trimming cost V 2 bases and J 6 bases, with 11 bases left between them. CDR1 is MNHEY, CDR2 SMNVEV, per germline (reference sequence). This CDR3 contains 13 residues.

The chain joins TRBV9 to TRBJ1-2; D not resolved. Trimming shortened V by 4 bases and J by 10 bases, and 20 bases separated the two germline ends. In germline, CDR1 is SGDLS, CDR2 YYNGEE. The CDR3 contains 14 residues. This chain's CDR3 is CASSKLGSQRVYTF. CDR3 DNA sequence: TGTGCCAGCAGCAAACTTGGGTCCCAGCGGGTCTACACCTTC.

The CDR3: CASSLEGQGAREKLFF. In nucleotides, the CDR3 is TGTGCCAGCAGCTTGGAGGGACAGGGGGCGAGGGAAAAACTGTTTTTT. The chain recombines TRBV5-6 with TRBJ1-4, with TRBD1 matching 12 bases. V trimming: 0 bases; J trimming: 8 bases; junction bases outside the gene matches: 5. This CDR3 is 16 amino acids long. Germline V gives CDR1 SGHDT, CDR2 YYEEEE.

The chain couples TRBV9 to TRBJ2-6; D gene ambiguous. The V gene's germline CDR1 is SGDLS and CDR2 YYNGEE. V dropped 5 bases and J dropped 1 base, with 4 bases sitting between them. The CDR3 runs 13 residues. CDR3 bases: TGTGCCAGCAGGAGGTCTGGGGCCAACGTCCTGACTTTC. This encodes CASRRSGANVLTF.

CDR3 loop: CASSPQDYGYTF. The CDR3 bases are TGTGCCAGTAGCCCACAGGACTATGGCTACACCTTC. The chain is built from TRBV19 and TRBJ1-2; TRBD1 might be the D (5 bases). The CDR3 contains 12 residues. CDR1 LNHDA and CDR2 SQIVND come from the germline V gene (reference sequence). The ends were cut back, 6 bases at V and 3 bases at J, with 8 bases in the middle.

The rearrangement joins TRBV14 to TRBJ2-7; no firm D call. This CDR3 contains 15 residues. V lost 1 base to trimming and J lost 5 bases, with 15 bases between them. Germline V gene data show CDR1 as SGHDN and CDR2 as FVKESK. The CDR3 DNA reads as TGTGCCAGCAGCCAAGTCAAGTACGGTAGTGACGAGCAGTACTTC. It codes for CASSQVKYGSDEQYF.

This rearrangement joins TRBV5-1 to TRBJ2-2; 7 nucleotides align to TRBD1. CDR1 is SGHRS and CDR2 is YFSETQ in the germline V gene. The V segment lost 0 bases and the J segment 1 base; nucleotides outside the gene matches: 3. The CDR3 length is 16 residues. The CDR3 DNA sequence: TGCGCCAGCAGCTTGGAGGACAGGCAGAACACCGGGGAGCTGTTTTTT. Protein sequence: CASSLEDRQNTGELFF.

This chain joins TRBV4-2 and TRBJ2-2; D may be TRBD1 or TRBD2 (5 bases each). The CDR3 has 16 residues. Trimming took off 3 bases at V and 0 bases at J, with 11 bases between the two ends. Germline CDR1 reads LGHNA; CDR2 reads YNFKEQ. This CDR3 reads CASSHLGDANTGELFF. The CDR3, as DNA: TGTGCCAGCAGCCACTTGGGGGATGCGAACACCGGGGAGCTGTTTTTT.

The CDR3 loop reads CASSIATNYGYTF. For the CDR3, the DNA is TGTGCCAGTAGTATAGCCACGAACTATGGCTACACCTTC. V and J are TRBV19 and TRBJ1-2; D unclear. Germline V gene lookup returns CDR1 LNHDA and CDR2 SQIVND (reference sequence). V lost 1 base and J 2 bases, leaving 5 bases between the germline ends. The CDR3 spans 13 residues. The variable domain in full, with the rest retrieved from reference TRBV19 and TRBJ1-2, is DGGITQSPKYLFRKEGQNVTLSCEQNLNHDAMYWYRQDPGQGLRLIYYSQIVNDFQKGDIAEGYSVSREKKESFPLTVTSAQKNPTAFYLCASSIATNYGYTFGSGTRLTVV.

The chain is built from TRBV5-1 and TRBJ1-3; 10 bases line up with TRBD1. The CDR3 is 14 amino acids. Germline trimming cut 5 bases from V and 2 bases from J; bases unmatched to any gene: 1. Germline values: CDR1 SGHRS, CDR2 YFSETQ. CDR3 sequence: CASRGQGAGNTIYF. The CDR3 region has the DNA TGCGCCAGCAGAGGACAGGGGGCTGGAAACACCATATATTTT. Using reference TRBV5-1 and TRBJ1-3 for the parts outside the CDR3, the full variable domain is KAGVTQTPRYLIKTRGQQVTLSCSPISGHRSVSWYQQTPGQGLQFLFEYFSETQRNKGNFPGRFSGRQFSNSRSEMNVSTLELGDSALYLCASRGQGAGNTIYFGEGSWLTVV.

The chain links TRBV5-4 to TRBJ2-6; 7 bases match TRBD1. The CDR3 sequence is 17 residues long. V was clipped by 4 bases and J by 0 bases; unmatched bases: 7. Per germline, CDR1 SGHNT and CDR2 YYREEE (reference sequence). The CDR3 region is CASSLGQFLSGANVLTF. For the CDR3, the DNA is TGTGCCAGCAGCCTGGGACAGTTCCTCTCTGGGGCCAACGTCCTGACTTTC.

The J gene is TRBJ1-4, the V gene TRBV30; D remains unclear. CDR3 length: 12 amino acids. Trimming took off 2 bases at V and 10 bases at J, with 11 bases between the two ends. Germline loops: CDR1 GTSNPN, CDR2 SVGIG (reference sequence). The CDR3 reads CAWSPLDGKLFF. The CDR3 DNA is TGTGCCTGGAGTCCCTTGGACGGAAAACTGTTTTTT.

The chain has TRBV6-1 and TRBJ1-5, with TRBD1 identical over 8 bases. V gave up 4 bases and J gave up 2 bases; unmatched junction bases: 13. CDR3 length: 18 residues. CDR1 and CDR2 (germline): MNHNS, SASEGT. In DNA form, the CDR3 reads TGTGCCAGCAGTGCATCTACAGGGGGAATAATCGGCAATCAGCCCCAGCATTTT. This gives the protein CASSASTGGIIGNQPQHF.

The gene calls are TRBV9 and TRBJ1-3; possibly TRBD1 for D (6 bases). Germline CDR1 reads SGDLS; CDR2 reads YYNGEE. The V end lost 4 bases, the J end lost 4 bases, and 12 bases lay between the germline ends. This CDR3 comprises 14 residues. The chain's CDR3 is CASSSLGQGNTIYF. The CDR3 DNA is TGTGCCAGCAGCTCCTTAGGACAGGGAAACACCATATATTTT.

The V call is TRBV7-9, the J call TRBJ2-3, with TRBD2 identical over 10 bases. After removal of 8 bases from V and 0 bases from J, the junction contained 2 bases not matched to a gene. Germline-derived CDR1 and CDR2 are SEHNR and FQNEAQ (reference sequence). This CDR3 has 14 amino acids. The CDR3 DNA sequence: TGTGCCAGCGGGACTAGCGAGAGCACAGATACGCAGTATTTT. Translated, it gives CASGTSESTDTQYF.

Note on this clone: This sample also contains other DNA sequences that code for the same CDR3. The chain carries TRBV21-1 and TRBJ1-5. TRBV21-1 is tagged as a pseudogene. CDR3 length: 14 amino acids. The CDR3 sequence is CASSKERGGQPQHF. Written as DNA, the CDR3 is TGTGCCAGCAGCAAAGAAAGGGGAGGACAGCCCCAGCATTTT.

This clone has a single count. The chain joins TRBV9 to TRBJ2-1; TRBD2 aligns across 9 bases. Germline assignment: CDR1 SGDLS and CDR2 YYNGEE. This CDR3 comprises 17 residues. The junction had 13 bases not matched to a gene; V was cut back by 4 bases and J by 5 bases. CDR3 loop: CASSRGLARGANNEQFF. As DNA, the CDR3 is TGTGCCAGCAGCAGGGGACTAGCACGTGGGGCAAACAATGAGCAGTTCTTC.

The chain joins TRBV5-6 to TRBJ2-5, with TRBD1 identical over 10 bases. J gave up 5 bases and V 3 bases, and 13 bases lay outside the gene matches. The germline V gene encodes CDR1 SGHDT and CDR2 YYEEEE. The CDR3 totals 17 residues. DNA of the CDR3: TGTGCCAGCAGCTCCGACAGGGGGCGCAGAGTAAGGGAGACCCAGTACTTC. Protein product: CASSSDRGRRVRETQYF.

The gene calls are TRBV6-5 and TRBJ2-7, with 9 positions matching TRBD2. V was pared by 6 bases and J by 12 bases, with 9 bases of the junction left unmatched. Germline V gene lookup returns CDR1 MNHEY and CDR2 SVGAGI. The CDR3 is 12 amino acids. The CDR3 sequence is CASRPGTSSWYF. Here the CDR3 DNA reads TGTGCCAGCAGGCCCGGGACTAGCTCGTGGTACTTC.

The chain uses TRBV4-2 and TRBJ2-2; 9 bases align to TRBD2. This CDR3 has 18 residues. The V segment lost 3 bases and the J segment 4 bases; nucleotides outside the gene matches: 12. Germline CDR1 and CDR2: LGHNA and YNFKEQ. For the CDR3, the DNA is TGTGCCAGCAGCCACCCCGAGGGAGCGGGGGGTGTCACCGGGGAGCTGTTTTTT. It codes for CASSHPEGAGGVTGELFF.

This clone is labeled medium-sized. The chain joins TRBV27 to TRBJ2-7; TRBD1 matches at 9 bases. Germline-derived CDR1 and CDR2 are MNHEY and SMNVEV (reference sequence). This CDR3 region has 14 residues. V dropped 3 bases and J dropped 7; count of bases not matched to a gene: 7. CDR3 residues: CASSLGQGLGEQYF. The CDR3 DNA reads as TGTGCCAGCAGTTTGGGACAGGGCCTGGGAGAGCAGTACTTC.

The chain has TRBV9 and TRBJ1-4; D is possibly TRBD1 (5 bases). V lost 0 bases and J 5 bases, leaving 11 bases between the germline ends. Germline values: CDR1 SGDLS, CDR2 YYNGEE. The length of the CDR3 is 15 residues. The CDR3 bases are TGTGCCAGCAGCGTAGGAGGGGTGGGAAATGAAAAACTGTTTTTT. It encodes CASSVGGVGNEKLFF. The variable domain in full, completed from reference TRBV9 and TRBJ1-4, reads DSGVTQTPKHLITATGQRVTLRCSPRSGDLSVYWYQQSLDQGLQFLIQYYNGEERAKGNILERFSAQQFPDLHSELNLSSLELGDSALYFCASSVGGVGNEKLFFGSGTQLSVL.

This sequence joins TRBV19 and TRBJ2-2, with 9 bases lining up with TRBD1. There are 16 residues in the CDR3. V was clipped by 5 bases and J by 5 bases; unmatched bases: 9. Looked up from germline, CDR1 is LNHDA and CDR2 is SQIVND (reference sequence). The chain's CDR3 is CASSSEDRGRTGELFF. The CDR3 DNA is TGTGCCAGTAGTTCGGAGGACAGGGGAAGAACCGGGGAGCTGTTTTTT.

The chain is built from TRBV5-4 and TRBJ1-2, with D tentatively TRBD1 (5 bases). This CDR3 has 14 amino acids. Germline-derived CDR1 and CDR2 are SGHNT and YYREEE (reference sequence). Trimming took 2 bases from V and 2 from J, leaving 10 bases between them. DNA for the CDR3: TGTGCCAGCAGCTTAAAGACAGCCAACTATGGCTACACCTTC. It specifies CASSLKTANYGYTF.

The chain joins TRBV7-9 to TRBJ2-2; 8 nucleotides agree with TRBD2. Germline CDR1 and CDR2: SEHNR and FQNEAQ (reference sequence). The trim removed 0 bases at V and 0 bases at J, leaving 6 bases unmatched. The CDR3 consists of 18 residues. CDR3 DNA: TGTGCCAGCAGCTTAGCGATGCGGGGGGCCTCGAACACCGGGGAGCTGTTTTTT. This translates into CASSLAMRGASNTGELFF.